This TCR beta chain is from a study of T cell repertoires in cytomegalovirus infection. Study details: Public TCR beta signature analysis indicated the presence of both CMV infection and matching HLA type. Whole-study results and caveats: Predominance within the ex vivo response was attributable to HLA-C-restricted CMV-specific TCR beta clonotypes.

TCRdb called the reads again in MiXCR, with one record for every CDR3 protein. This sample has 310,000 or so distinct CDR3 sequences, with under 30% found just once. With respect to this clonotype: Its specificity is not known.

Sequencing was carried out using PBMCs. This sequence was found in a human donor in good health (CMV status not recorded). Some clones in this sample may be carry-over from other donors' samples.

CDR3 sequence: CASSERARSEQFF. The CDR3 region has the DNA TGTGCCAGCTCTGAGAGGGCCCGAAGTGAGCAGTTCTTC. The chain carries TRBV12-3 or TRBV12-4 and TRBJ2-1, with D perhaps matching TRBD2 (5 bases). Trimming took off 8 bases at V and 9 bases at J, with 17 bases between the two ends. The CDR3 contains 13 residues.